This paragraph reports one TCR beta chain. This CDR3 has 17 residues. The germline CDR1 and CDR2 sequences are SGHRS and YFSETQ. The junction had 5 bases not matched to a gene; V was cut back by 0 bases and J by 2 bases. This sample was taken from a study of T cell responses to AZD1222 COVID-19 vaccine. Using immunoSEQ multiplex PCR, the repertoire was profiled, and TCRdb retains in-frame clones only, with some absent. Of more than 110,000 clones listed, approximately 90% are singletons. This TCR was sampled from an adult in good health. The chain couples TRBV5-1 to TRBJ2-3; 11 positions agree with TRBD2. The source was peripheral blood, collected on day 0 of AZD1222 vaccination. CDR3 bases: TGCGCCAGCAGCTTGGGAGGACTAGCGGGCTACACAGATACGCAGTATTTT. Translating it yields CASSLGGLAGYTDTQYF.